This TCR beta chain was sequenced for a study of blood T cell repertoires in COVID-19. Whole-study context: From the United States, Italy and Spain came samples of acute and convalescent COVID-19.

Enrollees, 18 to 89 years old, lived in 24 US areas. Unmatched junction bases numbered 10, after V lost 5 bases and J lost 1 base. Germline CDR1 reads SGHNT; CDR2 reads YYREEE (reference sequence). CDR3 length: 16 residues. Authors' methods: Counts of nucleated cells, estimated from reference gene primer amplification, were obtained. The table came from immunoSEQ multiplex PCR; TCRdb's copy has only in-frame clones and leaves some out. V and J calls and clone size are those listed in that table; D and trimming were worked out from the DNA. The sample has a few hundred thousand clones; about nine tenths are singletons.

The chain couples TRBV5-4 to TRBJ2-3, with 7 nucleotides matching TRBD2. The sequencing input was PBMCs or T cells enriched from blood (not recorded which). The origin of this receptor is a woman aged 40 to 50 who had recovered from COVID-19. The CDR3 loop is CASSLGGERGTDTQYF. For the CDR3, the DNA is TGTGCCAGCAGTCTTGGGGGGGAAAGAGGCACAGATACGCAGTATTTT.